What follows are 14 T cell receptor beta chains derived from one specimen sequenced in a study of breast tumors, draining lymph nodes, adjacent tissues (dated by TCRdb to the mid-2010s). Lymph node samples were obtained from the axillary draining lymph nodes of breast cancer patients. Receptor libraries were prepared by multiplex PCR. This sample was sequenced with an Illumina HiSeq 2000. Through fastp at Q25 and MiXCR, TCRdb rebuilt clones from the public reads, retaining in-frame beta chains. All rows with the same CDR3 protein become a single entry with the most common DNA and genes. The sample yields some 100,000 distinct CDR3 sequences; 21% were counted once. Roughly 1.2% of the sample belongs to the ten largest clones. The sequenced sample was axillary lymph node tissue. These receptors all stem from a female donor with breast cancer. Some clones in this sample may be carry-over from other donors' samples.

The chain uses TRBV28 and TRBJ2-7; unclear D gene. Germline loops: CDR1 MDHEN, CDR2 SYDVKM. This CDR3 contains 12 residues. V was shortened by 5 bases and J by 4 bases, with 9 bases between the two germline ends. The CDR3 region has the DNA TGTGCCAGCAGTCTCCCCGGTTACGAGCAGTACTTC. Residues: CASSLPGYEQYF.

This clonotype appeared many times. The rearrangement uses TRBV7-2 and TRBJ2-5, with D perhaps being TRBD1 or TRBD2 (6 bases each). The V end was cut by 4 bases, the J end by 5 bases, with 14 bases between. From germline, CDR1 is SGHTA and CDR2 FQGNSA. This CDR3 has 14 residues. The CDR3 here is CASSYPGAAETQYF. The CDR3 bases are TGTGCCAGCAGCTACCCGGGGGCAGCGGAGACCCAGTACTTC.

The chain has TRBV5-1 and TRBJ2-2, with unresolved D. Germline V gene data show CDR1 as SGHRS and CDR2 as YFSETQ. V gave up 0 bases and J gave up 0 bases, with 9 bases separating them. CDR3 length: 16 amino acids. CDR3 in amino acids: CASSLGNGANTGELFF. DNA for the CDR3: TGCGCCAGCAGCTTGGGGAACGGTGCGAACACCGGGGAGCTGTTTTTT.

In DNA, the CDR3 is TGTGCCAGTAGTATTCCGGGGGCGGGCACCGGGGAGCTGTTTTTT. It is translated as CASSIPGAGTGELFF. The chain joins TRBV19 to TRBJ2-2; either TRBD1 or TRBD2 may supply D (6 bases each). The CDR3 length is 15 residues. Trimming cost V 3 bases and J 4 bases, with 12 bases left between them. CDR1 and CDR2 from the germline V gene are LNHDA and SQIVND (reference sequence).

The chain uses TRBV3-1 and TRBJ1-1; no firm D call. V shed 5 bases and J shed 2 bases, with 12 bases lying between them. CDR3 length: 14 residues. Germline V gene sequence: CDR1 LGHDT, CDR2 YNNKEL (reference sequence). CDR3 sequence: CASSYGGCNTEAFF. DNA of the CDR3: TGTGCCAGCAGCTACGGAGGGTGTAACACTGAAGCTTTCTTT.

At least ten counts were recorded for this clonotype. This rearrangement joins TRBV6-5 to TRBJ1-2; D not certain. The V end was cut by 5 bases, the J end by 5 bases, with 12 bases between. The CDR3 is 13 residues long. Germline V lookup: CDR1 MNHEY, CDR2 SVGAGI. This CDR3 reads CASSPPSQYGYTF. CDR3 coding DNA: TGTGCCAGCAGTCCCCCCTCACAGTATGGCTACACCTTC.

This clonotype has ten or more counts. The chain carries TRBV28 and TRBJ1-6, with 9 bases lining up with TRBD1. With 6 bases clipped from V and 10 bases from J, the junction kept 4 bases outside the gene matches. The CDR3 has 13 amino acids. Germline V gives CDR1 MDHEN, CDR2 SYDVKM. The CDR3 sequence is CASRQGARSPLHF. CDR3 DNA sequence: TGTGCCAGCAGACAGGGGGCAAGATCACCCCTCCACTTT.

This clonotype has ten or more counts. The V gene is TRBV5-1, the J gene TRBJ1-4; TRBD1 agrees at 10 bases. The CDR3 runs to 15 residues. The germline CDR1 and CDR2 sequences are SGHRS and YFSETQ. J lost 7 bases, V lost 4 bases, and 7 bases had no gene match. The DNA for the CDR3 is TGCGCCAGCAGCCTAGCCGGGACAGGGGCTGAAAAACTGTTTTTT. Translated, it gives CASSLAGTGAEKLFF.

At least ten counts were recorded for this clonotype. The chain employs TRBV5-1 and TRBJ2-1; tentatively, D is TRBD1 (5 bases). Trimming left V 1 base short and J 4 bases short, with 6 bases between. The CDR3 length is 13 residues. Per germline, CDR1 SGHRS and CDR2 YFSETQ. The CDR3 sequence is CASSLPGYNEQFF. DNA of the CDR3: TGCGCCAGCAGCTTGCCAGGGTACAATGAGCAGTTCTTC.

This clonotype has a count of ten or more. The genes are TRBV20-1 and TRBJ2-3; D remains unclear. Germline V gives CDR1 DFQATT, CDR2 SNEGSKA (reference sequence). The CDR3 loop spans 14 amino acids. Trimming left V 3 bases short and J 0 bases short, with 10 bases between. The DNA of the CDR3 is TGCAGTGCTAGTTACGGCTCTAGCACAGATACGCAGTATTTT. This translates into CSASYGSSTDTQYF.

The sample holds many counts of this clonotype. This chain connects TRBV2 to TRBJ2-7; no clear D gene. This CDR3 is 19 amino acids long. Germline V gene lookup returns CDR1 SNHLY and CDR2 FYNNEI. V was pared by 0 bases and J by 4 bases, with 25 bases between. CDR3 loop: CASSEAPHQARVWDYEQYF. CDR3 coding DNA: TGTGCCAGCAGTGAAGCGCCTCACCAGGCTCGGGTTTGGGATTACGAGCAGTACTTC.

This clonotype was recorded many times. The chain uses TRBV9 and TRBJ2-1, with D possibly being TRBD2 (5 bases). The germline V and J ends were trimmed by 0 bases and 8 bases, with 6 bases remaining between them. Germline CDR1 and CDR2: SGDLS and YYNGEE. The CDR3 extends over 12 amino acids. CDR3 loop: CASSVDGDEQFF. CDR3 DNA sequence: TGTGCCAGCAGCGTAGACGGGGATGAGCAGTTCTTC.

This clonotype was counted at least ten times. V and J are TRBV10-2 and TRBJ2-2; 7 bases are shared with TRBD1. The CDR3 spans 14 residues. Germline CDR1 WSHSY, CDR2 SAAADI. Trimming at V came to 6 bases and at J to 3 bases, leaving 4 bases not matched to a gene. The CDR3 loop is CASSRTGHTGELFF. CDR3 DNA: TGCGCCAGCAGCCGGACAGGACACACCGGGGAGCTGTTTTTT.

For this clonotype: At one end, the junction sequence differs from germline, possibly due to a read error. J is TRBJ1-2 and V is TRBV14; D is unresolved. CDR1 is SGHDN, CDR2 FVKESK, per germline. There are 14 residues in the CDR3. CDR3 loop: CASSQEEGGYVYTF. The CDR3 nucleotides are TGTGCCAGCAGCCAAGAGGAGGGCGGCTATGTCTACACCTTC.